The rows below give T cell receptor beta chains drawn from one sample of a study of T cells in Graves' hyperthyroidism and ophthalmopathy. TCRdb ran MiXCR on the multiplex PCR reads and lists one entry per CDR3 protein. The table lists 270,000 or so distinct CDR3 sequences, 25% of them singletons, with roughly a quarter in the top ten. The sample taken for sequencing was blood. The receptors originated from a man in his forties with Graves' hyperthyroidism that later progressed to Graves' ophthalmopathy. The CDR3 runs from the conserved cysteine through the conserved F or W. A D gene is named only where the DNA matches it firmly. Size tells how often a clone was seen (once, few, many) or the class of an expanded clone, and some rows leave it out.

CDR3 length: 14
V gene: TRBV28
clone size: .
J gene: TRBJ2-7
D gene: TRBD2
CDR3 DNA: TGTGCCACCGAACGGGGGGGCACCCTCGACGAGCAGTACTTC
CDR3 protein: CATERGGTLDEQYF

CDR3 length: 11
V gene: TRBV6-1
clone size: many
J gene: TRBJ2-5
D gene: .
CDR3 DNA: TGTGCCAGCGCCCAGCCGGAGACCCAGTACTTC
CDR3 protein: CASAQPETQYF

CDR3 length: 16
V gene: TRBV6-1
clone size: many
J gene: TRBJ2-6
D gene: .
CDR3 DNA: TGTGCCAGCGTAGAGAGGTTGCCGCCTGGGGCCAACGTCCTGACTTTC
CDR3 protein: CASVERLPPGANVLTF

CDR3 length: 16
V gene: TRBV7-2
clone size: many
J gene: TRBJ2-6
D gene: .
CDR3 DNA: TGTGCCAGCAGCTTAATGCGGACCTCTGGGGCCAACGTCCTGACTTTC
CDR3 protein: CASSLMRTSGANVLTF

CDR3 length: 13
V gene: TRBV6-5
clone size: many
J gene: TRBJ1-2
D gene: .
CDR3 DNA: TGTGCCAGCAGTTCGGGGTTTCCGGGGGGCTACACCTTC
CDR3 protein: CASSSGFPGGYTF

CDR3 length: 14
V gene: TRBV5-5
clone size: many
J gene: TRBJ1-6
D gene: .
CDR3 DNA: TGTGCCAGCAGCTTGACAGTCAATAATTCACCCCTCCACTTT
CDR3 protein: CASSLTVNNSPLHF

CDR3 length: 16
V gene: TRBV20-1
clone size: many
J gene: TRBJ2-7
D gene: TRBD1
CDR3 DNA: TGCAGTGCTGCCCACGGGACAGGGCAGCTGACCTACGAGCAGTACTTC
CDR3 protein: CSAAHGTGQLTYEQYF

CDR3 length: 14
V gene: TRBV12-3/TRBV12-4
clone size: many
J gene: TRBJ2-5
D gene: TRBD2
CDR3 DNA: TGTGCCAGCAGTTCACTAGCGGGAGTGGAGACCCAGTACTTC
CDR3 protein: CASSSLAGVETQYF

CDR3 length: 14
V gene: TRBV30
clone size: many
J gene: TRBJ2-7
D gene: TRBD1
CDR3 DNA: TGTGCCTGGGGGACAGGACGATCCCCTTACGAGCAGTACTTC
CDR3 protein: CAWGTGRSPYEQYF

CDR3 length: 14
V gene: TRBV30
clone size: many
J gene: TRBJ1-5
D gene: TRBD1
CDR3 DNA: TGTGCCTGGAACGGACAGGAGCCAAATCAGCCCCAGCATTTT
CDR3 protein: CAWNGQEPNQPQHF

CDR3 length: 16
V gene: TRBV2
clone size: many
J gene: TRBJ1-3
D gene: .
CDR3 DNA: TGTGCCAGCAGTGATGCTGGTCCGCGCTCTGGAAACACCATATATTTT
CDR3 protein: CASSDAGPRSGNTIYF